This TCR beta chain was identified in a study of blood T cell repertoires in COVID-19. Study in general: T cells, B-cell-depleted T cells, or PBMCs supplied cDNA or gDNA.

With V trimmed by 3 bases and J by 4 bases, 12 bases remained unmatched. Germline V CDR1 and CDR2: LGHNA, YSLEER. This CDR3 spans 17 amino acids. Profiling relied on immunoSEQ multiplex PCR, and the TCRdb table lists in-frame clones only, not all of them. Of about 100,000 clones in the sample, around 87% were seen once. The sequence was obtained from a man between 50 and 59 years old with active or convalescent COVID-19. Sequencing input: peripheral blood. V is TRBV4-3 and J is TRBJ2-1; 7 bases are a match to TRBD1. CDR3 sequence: CASSQDRTGGRYNEQFF. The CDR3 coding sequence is TGCGCCAGCAGCCAGGACAGGACAGGAGGACGTTACAATGAGCAGTTCTTC.